Listed here are 18 T cell receptor beta chains from one sample, sequenced in a study of T cell responses to AZD1222 COVID-19 vaccine. TCRdb's table, derived via immunoSEQ multiplex PCR, lists solely in-frame clones and lacks some. The sample consists of approximately 110,000 clones, around 85% of them appearing once. This specimen consisted of peripheral blood, obtained on day 0 of AZD1222 vaccination. All receptors come from an adult in good health.

V usage is TRBV6-4 and J usage is TRBJ1-6, with D possibly TRBD1 on 6 matching bases. Germline CDR1 is MRHNA and CDR2 is SNTAGT. The CDR3 is 14 amino acids. V was pared by 6 bases and J by 7 bases, with 13 bases between. The CDR3 region is CASSEEGENSPLHF. CDR3 coding DNA: TGTGCCAGCAGCGAGGAGGGGGAAAATTCACCCCTCCACTTT.

The rearrangement joins TRBV29-1 to TRBJ2-7; 7 nucleotides agree with TRBD1. CDR1 and CDR2 from the germline V gene are SQVTM and ANQGSEA. This CDR3 has 11 amino acids. Trimming at V came to 7 bases and at J to 7 bases, leaving 7 bases not matched to a gene. The CDR3 sequence is CSARRGWEQYF. The CDR3 coding sequence is TGCAGCGCCCGCAGGGGGTGGGAGCAGTACTTC.

The rearrangement links TRBV4-3 to TRBJ1-2; 7 bases fit TRBD1. This CDR3 region has 15 residues. Losses at the gene ends were 1 base for V and 5 bases for J; bases not matched to a gene: 7. Germline assignment: CDR1 LGHNA and CDR2 YSLEER. The CDR3 DNA is TGCGCCAGCAGCCAAGTAGGGGGCGCACGGTATGGCTACACCTTC. Residues: CASSQVGGARYGYTF.

The chain is built from TRBV7-9 and TRBJ2-2; perhaps TRBD2 as D (7 bases). Germline-derived CDR1 and CDR2 are SEHNR and FQNEAQ (reference sequence). V lost 2 bases to trimming and J lost 4 bases, with 14 bases between them. The CDR3 totals 16 residues. The CDR3 here is CASSLIAGAFTGELFF. The CDR3 nucleotides read TGTGCCAGCAGCTTAATCGCGGGGGCCTTCACCGGGGAGCTGTTTTTT.

The chain recombines TRBV6-5 with TRBJ2-3, with TRBD2 matching over 7 bases. Trimming took 6 bases from V and 1 from J; bases not matched to a gene: 7. CDR1 and CDR2 (germline): MNHEY, SVGAGI. This CDR3 region has 15 residues. CDR3 region: CASSPRGDGTDTQYF. CDR3 sequence (DNA): TGTGCCAGCAGCCCCCGGGGGGACGGCACAGATACGCAGTATTTT.

Of note for this clone: Germline and junction disagree at one end, which may indicate a read error. This chain links TRBV5-8 with TRBJ2-3, with TRBD2 matching over 8 bases. The CDR3 is 14 amino acids. CDR1 is SGHTS, CDR2 YDEGEE, per germline. This CDR3 reads CASSFGVVSGAFAF. CDR3 in DNA: TGTGCCAGCAGCTTTGGGGTTGTTAGCGGGGCCTTCGCCTTT.

CDR3 sequence reads: CASSPGQGALSGYTF. The CDR3 DNA is TGTGCCAGCAGCCCCGGACAGGGGGCGTTGAGCGGCTACACCTTC. This chain connects TRBV7-9 to TRBJ1-2; 11 nucleotides match TRBD1. This CDR3 is 15 amino acids long. The J segment lost 8 bases and the V segment lost 5 bases, leaving 10 bases of the junction unmatched. The germline V gene encodes CDR1 SEHNR and CDR2 FQNEAQ (reference sequence).

The V and J genes are TRBV6-5 and TRBJ1-6, with a possible D match to TRBD1 (6 bases). Deletions cut 5 bases from V and 8 bases from J, with 13 bases between. The germline gives CDR1 MNHEY, CDR2 SVGAGI. The CDR3 consists of 14 residues. The chain's CDR3 is CASSMGASYSPLHF. In nucleotides, the CDR3 is TGTGCCAGCAGTATGGGGGCTTCCTATTCACCCCTCCACTTT.

V and J are TRBV18 and TRBJ1-6; 9 bases align to TRBD1. The CDR3 spans 15 residues. V lost 4 bases, J lost 9 bases, and 7 bases stayed unmatched. CDR1 and CDR2 (germline): KGHSH, LQKENI. CDR3 residues: CASSLQGQGLSPLHF. The CDR3 DNA follows: TGTGCCAGCTCACTTCAAGGACAGGGGCTTTCACCCCTCCACTTT.

The gene calls are TRBV13 and TRBJ2-2; TRBD1 aligns across 7 bases. The trim removed 6 bases at V and 11 bases at J, leaving 18 bases unmatched. Germline V gene sequence: CDR1 PRHDT, CDR2 FYEKMQ (reference sequence). The CDR3 length is 16 residues. Here the CDR3 reads CASRYEPGQPKGELFF. The CDR3 nucleotides read TGTGCCAGCAGATATGAACCGGGACAGCCGAAAGGCGAGCTGTTTTTT.

The chain is built from TRBV3-1 (or the pseudogene TRBV3-2) and TRBJ1-1; the D gene is possibly TRBD1 (5 bases). The CDR3 runs 13 residues. The germline CDR1 and CDR2 sequences are LGHDT and YNNKEL (reference sequence). Trimming pared 4 bases from V and 7 bases from J, leaving 13 bases between. CDR3 protein: CASSRIVRGEAFF. In DNA form, the CDR3 reads TGTGCCAGCAGCCGTATCGTGAGGGGTGAAGCTTTCTTT.

This CDR3 reads CASSLGQGPGGTEAFF. The CDR3 DNA sequence: TGCGCCAGCAGCTTGGGGCAGGGTCCAGGGGGGACTGAAGCTTTCTTT. The rearrangement uses TRBV5-1 and TRBJ1-1, with 7 positions matching TRBD1. Germline assignment: CDR1 SGHRS and CDR2 YFSETQ. The CDR3 covers 16 residues. Germline trimming cut 0 bases from V and 5 bases from J; bases unmatched to any gene: 10.

On this clone: Other DNA sequences in this sample translate to the same CDR3. The chain is built from TRBV19 and TRBJ2-7; 7 nucleotides match TRBD1. This CDR3 contains 13 residues. Trimming took 5 bases from V and 3 from J; bases not matched to a gene: 4. Germline loops: CDR1 LNHDA, CDR2 SQIVND (reference sequence). The CDR3 here is CASSPTGNYEQYF. CDR3 nucleotides: TGTGCCAGTAGTCCGACAGGGAACTACGAGCAGTACTTC.

The gene calls are TRBV15 and TRBJ1-6, with 7 bases fitting TRBD1. Losses at the gene ends were 3 bases for V and 9 bases for J; bases not matched to a gene: 5. CDR1 is LNHNV and CDR2 is YYDKDF in the germline V gene (reference sequence). This CDR3 spans 14 amino acids. The CDR3 loop reads CATSSTGEFSPLHF. The CDR3 DNA reads TGTGCCACCAGCAGTACAGGGGAATTTTCACCCCTCCACTTT.

This clone has a single count. V and J are TRBV19 and TRBJ1-6; unclear D gene. With 10 bases removed from V and 8 bases from J, the gap between germline ends came to 15 bases. This CDR3 region has 13 residues. The V gene's germline CDR1 is LNHDA and CDR2 SQIVND (reference sequence). CDR3 region: CAIGRQGHSPLHF. CDR3 DNA: TGTGCCATTGGCCGCCAAGGGCATTCACCCCTCCACTTT.

The chain couples TRBV5-4 to TRBJ2-2; tentative D call: TRBD2 (6 bases). V was clipped by 4 bases and J by 2 bases, with 15 bases between them. The CDR3 contains 16 residues. Germline V gene lookup returns CDR1 SGHNT and CDR2 YYREEE (reference sequence). CDR3 DNA: TGTGCCAGCAGCAGCGGGCCTGGGGGTAACACCGGGGAGCTGTTTTTT. Residues: CASSSGPGGNTGELFF.

V and J are TRBV27 and TRBJ1-5; D may be TRBD1 (5 bases). The V and J ends lost 3 bases and 6 bases respectively, with 6 bases between them. The CDR3 is 12 residues long. The germline gives CDR1 MNHEY, CDR2 SMNVEV (reference sequence). CDR3 in amino acids: CASSFRGQPQHF. CDR3 nucleotide sequence: TGTGCCAGCAGTTTTAGGGGTCAGCCCCAGCATTTT.

This sequence joins TRBV11-3 and TRBJ1-1; 7 nucleotides agree with TRBD1. Trimming at V came to 5 bases and at J to 3 bases, leaving 9 bases not matched to a gene. The germline V gene encodes CDR1 SGHNT and CDR2 YENEEA. This CDR3 has 15 residues. The CDR3 is CASSKRIQGHTEAFF. The CDR3 DNA reads as TGTGCCAGCAGCAAACGAATACAGGGGCACACTGAAGCTTTCTTT.